These T cell receptor beta chains were read from a single sample in a study of T-cell memory formation after mild COVID-19. TCRdb itself ran the 5' RACE reads through MiXCR, one entry per CDR3 protein. The sample contains around 300,000 distinct CDR3 sequences, less than 9.5% of which appear only once. Material for sequencing was PBMCs or a T cell subset sorted from them (not recorded which). The source is a man aged 18 to 35 who had mild COVID-19 (a few samples of this study predate the infection). Cell type and time point are not known. CDR3s include the opening cysteine and the closing phenylalanine or tryptophan. The D gene is left open where the match is weak. Clone sizes are given selectively: once, few, many, or a class where the clone is expanded.

cdr3_nt cdr3_aa clone_size v_call cdr3_length d_call j_call
TGTGCCACCAGTGATTCGGGATTCCAAGAGACCCAGTACTTC CATSDSGFQETQYF few TRBV24-1 14 - TRBJ2-5
TGTGCCAGCAGTTCTGCCGGACGGACCTACGAGCAGTACTTC CASSSAGRTYEQYF - TRBV12-3/TRBV12-4 14 - TRBJ2-7
TGTGCCAGCAGTTACCAGGTGGTAATGGGTTACAATGAGCAGTTCTTC CASSYQVVMGYNEQFF - TRBV6-5 16 - TRBJ2-1
TGTGCCACCAGTGATTTGGAACGGGGTGAGAATGAGCAGTTCTTC CATSDLERGENEQFF - TRBV24-1 15 - TRBJ2-1
TGTGCCAGCTCCGAAAATTCAGGGATGGGAGAGACCCAGTACTTC CASSENSGMGETQYF - TRBV18 15 - TRBJ2-5
TGTGCCAGCGGCCCGCGGACAGGGCCCCAGCATTTT CASGPRTGPQHF - TRBV5-6 12 TRBD1 TRBJ1-5
TGCGCCAGCAGCCAGGCTTCTTCAACTGAAGCTTTCTTT CASSQASSTEAFF - TRBV4-1 13 - TRBJ1-1
TGCGCCAGCAGACTGGGCGGGGCGAGTACAGATACGCAGTATTTT CASRLGGASTDTQYF many TRBV4-3 15 - TRBJ2-3
TGTGCCAGCAGCCAAGATGAAAGAACAGCCTACTATGGCTACACCTTC CASSQDERTAYYGYTF - TRBV4-2 16 - TRBJ1-2
TGCGCCAGCAGCCCCCTAGCGGGGGGGAACACCGGGGAGCTGTTTTTT CASSPLAGGNTGELFF many TRBV5-1 16 TRBD2 TRBJ2-2